This entry lists 17 T cell receptor beta chains sequenced from one sample in a study of Tregs in tolerant kidney transplant recipients. TCRdb keeps only in-frame clones here, not all; method: immunoSEQ multiplex PCR. The table shows about 120,000 clones, with roughly 92% occurring only once. Sequenced: CD4+ T cells from blood. The receptors derive from a human donor in good health.

This clone came up a few times. The chain has TRBV27 and TRBJ1-5, with D hard to call. Germline CDR1 reads MNHEY; CDR2 reads SMNVEV (reference sequence). The CDR3 consists of 14 residues. Deletions cut 2 bases from V and 2 bases from J, with 7 bases between. CDR3 in amino acids: CASSLRRGNQPQHF. The CDR3 DNA reads as TGTGCCAGCAGTTTACGTCGAGGCAATCAGCCCCAGCATTTT.

This clone has a handful of counts. This chain uses TRBV11-2 with TRBJ1-6, with 8 bases aligning to TRBD1. The CDR3 loop spans 15 amino acids. The ends lost 6 bases at V and 7 bases at J; junction bases unmatched: 8. Germline CDR1 and CDR2: SGHAT and FQNNGV. In DNA, the CDR3 is TGTGCCAGCAGTCAACGAGGGGACAGGAATTCACCCCTCCACTTT. Translated: CASSQRGDRNSPLHF.

This sequence joins TRBV6-1 and TRBJ1-3; 8 bases align to TRBD1. Germline V gives CDR1 MNHNS, CDR2 SASEGT. This CDR3 comprises 14 residues. After removal of 4 bases from V and 4 bases from J, the junction contained 3 bases not matched to a gene. In nucleotides, the CDR3 is TGTGCCAGCAGTGTTGACAGGGGCGGAAACACCATATATTTT. It encodes CASSVDRGGNTIYF.

The rearrangement uses TRBV7-9 and TRBJ2-1; 16 nucleotides align to TRBD2. J gave up 7 bases and V 5 bases, and 11 bases lay outside the gene matches. Germline values: CDR1 SEHNR, CDR2 FQNEAQ (reference sequence). CDR3 length: 18 residues. The CDR3 region has the DNA TGTGCCAGCAGCCTTGGGACTAGCGGGAGGGCCCTCTGGAATGAGCAGTTCTTC. This encodes CASSLGTSGRALWNEQFF.

As for this clone: The junction shows a germline mismatch at one end, possibly a read error. V and J are TRBV18 and TRBJ2-1; a possible D gene is TRBD1 (5 bases). This CDR3 has 16 residues. Germline CDR1 is KGHSH and CDR2 is LQKENI. The CDR3 DNA is TGTGCCAGCTCCACCACCGGAACAGGCGGTCCCCTAAACGTGCTCTTC. The encoded protein is CASSTTGTGGPLNVLF.

The chain uses TRBV7-9 and TRBJ1-1; 8 bases match TRBD1. Germline CDR1 SEHNR, CDR2 FQNEAQ (reference sequence). The length of the CDR3 is 12 residues. V shed 5 bases and J 7 bases; nucleotides not matched to a gene: 3. Here the CDR3 reads CASSRQGHEAFF. In nucleotides, the CDR3 is TGTGCCAGCAGCCGACAGGGGCATGAAGCTTTCTTT.

This chain joins TRBV4-1 and TRBJ2-5; 11 bases line up with TRBD2. The germline V gene has CDR1 MGHRA and CDR2 YSYEKL. Unmatched junction bases numbered 5, after V lost 1 base and J lost 4 bases. CDR3 length equals 16 residues. CDR3 sequence reads: CASSQVIAGGPETQYF. CDR3 nucleotides: TGCGCCAGCAGCCAAGTAATAGCGGGAGGGCCAGAGACCCAGTACTTC.

The chain employs TRBV6-5 and TRBJ2-2, with TRBD1 identical over 7 bases. V dropped 5 bases and J dropped 7; count of bases not matched to a gene: 7. This CDR3 is 14 amino acids long. Germline CDR1 reads MNHEY; CDR2 reads SVGAGI. The CDR3 nucleotides read TGTGCCAGCAGTCGCGACAGGGACGGCGGGGAGCTGTTTTTT. As protein: CASSRDRDGGELFF.

This clone was detected a few times. This CDR3 is CASSKGSKADYEQYF. CDR3 DNA sequence: TGTGCCAGCAGCAAAGGGTCCAAGGCAGACTACGAGCAGTACTTC. V and J are TRBV21-1 and TRBJ2-7. TRBV21-1 is given as a pseudogene. The CDR3 runs to 15 residues.

This clone was observed once. V and J are TRBV19 and TRBJ1-6, with D possibly TRBD1 on 6 matching bases. Germline V gene lookup returns CDR1 LNHDA and CDR2 SQIVND (reference sequence). V was shortened by 3 bases and J by 1 base, with 13 bases between the two germline ends. The CDR3 is made up of 17 amino acids. As DNA, the CDR3 is TGTGCCAGTAGTATTTCGGGGGCCGGGTCCTATAATTCACCCCTCCACTTT. Amino acid sequence: CASSISGAGSYNSPLHF.

This clone was observed a single time. V is TRBV23-1 and J is TRBJ2-5; D gene unclear. Being an ORF, TRBV23-1 has a function that is uncertain. Trimming took off 0 bases at V and 2 bases at J, with 7 bases between the two ends. The CDR3 is made up of 14 amino acids. DNA for the CDR3: TGCGCCAGCAGTCAATCCAGAGGACAAGAGACCCAGTACTTC. Translating gives CASSQSRGQETQYF.

The gene calls are TRBV7-9 and TRBJ2-7; D tentatively reads TRBD1 or TRBD2 (5 bases each). This CDR3 comprises 16 residues. The germline gives CDR1 SEHNR, CDR2 FQNEAQ (reference sequence). V was trimmed by 3 bases and J by 0 bases, leaving 15 bases between them. CDR3 amino acids: CASSFTGTANSYEQYF. The CDR3 DNA is TGTGCCAGCAGCTTCACCGGGACGGCAAACTCCTACGAGCAGTACTTC.

The J gene is TRBJ1-6, the V gene TRBV18; D remains ambiguous. The CDR3 has 15 amino acids. The ends were cut back, 3 bases at V and 6 bases at J, with 12 bases in the middle. Germline V gene sequence: CDR1 KGHSH, CDR2 LQKENI. In DNA, the CDR3 is TGTGCCAGCTCACCGTACGGGTTTGGTAATTCACCCCTCCACTTT. Amino acids: CASSPYGFGNSPLHF. Supplemented by reference TRBV18 and TRBJ1-6, the full variable domain reads NAGVMQNPRHLVRRRGQEARLRCSPMKGHSHVYWYRQLPEEGLKFMVYLQKENIIDESGMPKERFSAEFPKEGPSILRIQQVVRGDSAAYFCASSPYGFGNSPLHFGNGTRLTVT.

CDR3 region: CASSQGTSGAPYEQYF. The CDR3 bases are TGTGCCAGCAGCCAAGGGACTAGCGGGGCACCTTACGAGCAGTACTTC. The chain combines TRBV11-2 with TRBJ2-7; TRBD2 aligns across 13 bases. The CDR3 runs 16 residues. Germline V gene lookup returns CDR1 SGHAT and CDR2 FQNNGV. J gave up 4 bases and V 5 bases, and 8 bases lay outside the gene matches. The variable domain in full, completed from reference TRBV11-2 and TRBJ2-7, reads EAGVAQSPRYKIIEKRQSVAFWCNPISGHATLYWYQQILGQGPKLLIQFQNNGVVDDSQLPKDRFSAERLKGVDSTLKIQPAKLEDSAVYLCASSQGTSGAPYEQYFGPGTRLTVT.

V and J are TRBV6-5 and TRBJ2-7, with D perhaps matching TRBD2 (6 bases). This CDR3 contains 11 residues. V lost 6 bases and J lost 7, with 10 bases in between. Looked up from germline, CDR1 is MNHEY and CDR2 is SVGAGI. The CDR3 nucleotides read TGTGCCAGCAGCCCGGGGAGGGAGCAGTACTTC. Its protein product is CASSPGREQYF.

V usage is TRBV12-5 and J usage is TRBJ1-2; D is possibly TRBD1 (5 bases). The CDR3 totals 17 residues. The ends were cut back, 0 bases at V and 5 bases at J, with 19 bases in the middle. Germline CDR1 reads LGHNT; CDR2 reads FRNRAP. Here the CDR3 reads CASGLVISGGVEYGYTF. CDR3 nucleotide sequence: TGTGCTAGTGGTTTGGTAATCTCTGGAGGGGTCGAGTATGGCTACACCTTC.

V gene TRBV5-1 combines with J gene TRBJ2-7; TRBD1 agrees at 9 bases. Germline loops: CDR1 SGHRS, CDR2 YFSETQ. The V segment lost 0 bases and the J segment 3 bases; nucleotides outside the gene matches: 7. The CDR3 runs 16 residues. The CDR3 protein is CASSLAVDRGVYEQYF. Written as DNA, the CDR3 is TGCGCCAGCAGCTTGGCCGTGGACAGGGGTGTCTACGAGCAGTACTTC.